The rows below give T cell receptor beta chains drawn from one sample of a study of blood T cell repertoires in COVID-19. Some clones are missing from TCRdb's copy, which holds only in-frame ones; the method was immunoSEQ multiplex PCR. The sample yields 100,000 or so clones, over 80% seen once. Sequencing was done on a sample of peripheral blood. The receptors were gathered from a man aged 50 to 59 with active COVID-19. CDR3s include the opening cysteine and the closing phenylalanine or tryptophan. A D gene is named only where the DNA matches it firmly. The listing skips clone size in some rows; elsewhere it reads once, few, many or a size class.

.	TRBV28	TRBJ1-1	TRBD1	TGTGCCAGCAGTGTAAGGGGGCGGATTGACACTGAAGCTTTCTTT	CASSVRGRIDTEAFF
.	TRBV5-1	TRBJ2-3	TRBD2	TGCGCCAGCAGCCCACGACCCAGGACTAGTAGGGATACGCAGTATTTT	CASSPRPRTSRDTQYF
.	TRBV6-1	TRBJ1-1	TRBD1	TGTGCCAGCAGTGAAGTGGCAGGGGGCAAAGCTGAAGCTTTCTTT	CASSEVAGGKAEAFF
.	TRBV30	TRBJ2-7	.	TGTGCCTGGAGTGCAGGTAACCGCTACGAGCAGTACTTC	CAWSAGNRYEQYF
.	TRBV3-1/TRBV3-2	TRBJ1-1	TRBD1	TGTGCCAGCAGCCAAGTGGACAGGGCGGTCACTGAAGCTTTCTTT	CASSQVDRAVTEAFF
.	TRBV3-1/TRBV3-2	TRBJ2-5	TRBD2	TGTGCCAGCAGCCGGGGGACTAGCGGACAAGAGACCCAGTACTTC	CASSRGTSGQETQYF
.	TRBV5-5	TRBJ2-4	TRBD2	TGTGCCAGCAGCGCACTGACTAGCGGGAGCGGTAACATTCAGTACTTC	CASSALTSGSGNIQYF
.	TRBV2	TRBJ2-7	TRBD1	TGTGCCAGCAGTGGACAGGGGAGCTCCTACGAGCAGTACTTC	CASSGQGSSYEQYF
.	TRBV5-4	TRBJ2-3	TRBD2	TGTGCCAGCAGCTTGGGACTAGCGGGGAACACAGATACGCAGTATTTT	CASSLGLAGNTDTQYF
.	TRBV5-6	TRBJ1-4	TRBD1	TGTGCCAGCAGCGGGGGACAGGGGCGGGTAAAACTGTTTTTT	CASSGGQGRVKLFF
.	TRBV6-2/TRBV6-3	TRBJ2-1	.	TGTGCCAGCAGTTACCCGACTCCCCGGGGTGAGCAGTTCTTC	CASSYPTPRGEQFF
.	TRBV30	TRBJ2-7	TRBD1	TGTGCCTGGAGTCGACAGGGGGCGGGAGAGCAGTACTTC	CAWSRQGAGEQYF
.	TRBV4-2	TRBJ2-2	TRBD2	TGTGCCAGCAGCCAACCGCGGTTTAGCGGGAGGGAAAGGAACACCGGGGAGCTGTTTTTT	CASSQPRFSGRERNTGELFF
.	TRBV30	TRBJ2-1	TRBD2	TGTGCCTGGAGTCGGCTAGCGGGAGAAGGGCAGTTCTTC	CAWSRLAGEGQFF
.	TRBV9	TRBJ2-7	.	TGTGCCAGCAGCGTTGGGGCCTCTTACTCCTACGAGCAGTACTTC	CASSVGASYSYEQYF
.	TRBV7-2	TRBJ1-6	.	TGTGCCAGCAGCTTAGAAGTGGGGCAGGGTATTTCACCCCTCCACTTT	CASSLEVGQGISPLHF
.	TRBV28	TRBJ2-3	.	TGTGCCAGCAGTTTAAGAGTACTTCGAGATACGCAGTATTTT	CASSLRVLRDTQYF
.	TRBV6-5	TRBJ2-1	TRBD2	TGTGCCAGCGGCCGGGGACTAGCGGAATACAATGAGCAGTTCTTC	CASGRGLAEYNEQFF
.	TRBV7-9	TRBJ1-4	TRBD1	TGTGCCAGCAGCCCGGGACAGGGATTTGAAAAACTGTTTTTT	CASSPGQGFEKLFF
.	TRBV6-1	TRBJ1-5	.	TGTGCCAGCAGTGAGACGGGATATCAGCCCCAGCATTTT	CASSETGYQPQHF
medium-sized	TRBV7-6	TRBJ2-7	TRBD2	TGTGCCAGCAGCCGGGGACTAGCGGGAGGGCACGAGCAGTACTTC	CASSRGLAGGHEQYF
.	TRBV6-5	TRBJ2-2	TRBD2	TGTGCCAGCACATACGGGAGGACGAACACCGGGGAGCTGTTTTTT	CASTYGRTNTGELFF
.	TRBV28	TRBJ2-7	.	TGTGCCACCCTAGGAGGCTCCTACGAGCAGTACTTC	CATLGGSYEQYF
.	TRBV28	TRBJ2-3	TRBD2	TGTGCCAGCAGTTTGGGGGGGAACGGAGAAGATACGCAGTATTTT	CASSLGGNGEDTQYF
.	TRBV12-5	TRBJ2-3	.	TGTGCTAGTGGTTTGGCGGGGGGCGGTGGAGATACGCAGTATTTT	CASGLAGGGGDTQYF
.	TRBV11-2	TRBJ2-7	.	TGTGCCAGCAGCCGGAGCCAGCGGGAGCAGTACTTC	CASSRSQREQYF
.	TRBV28	TRBJ2-1	.	TGTGCCAGCACCACAGCACATGAGCAGTTCTTC	CASTTAHEQFF
.	TRBV12-3/TRBV12-4	TRBJ1-2	TRBD1	TGTGCCAGCACCTTGGACAGGGAGAGCGGCTACACCTTC	CASTLDRESGYTF
.	TRBV20-1	TRBJ2-7	.	TGCAGTGCTAGTCGCCCCCGGTCCTCCGAGCAGTACTTC	CSASRPRSSEQYF
.	TRBV18	TRBJ1-2	TRBD1	TGTGCCAGCTCAAGGGGGGACAGTAACTATGGCTACACCTTC	CASSRGDSNYGYTF
once	TRBV27	TRBJ2-7	TRBD2	TGTGCCAGCAGTGCCGGGCGGGAGCGCGAGCAGTACTTC	CASSAGREREQYF
.	TRBV3-1/TRBV3-2	TRBJ1-5	.	TGTGCCAGCAGCCAACAGGGGCCGGAGCCCCAGCATTTT	CASSQQGPEPQHF
.	TRBV7-6	TRBJ2-5	.	TGTGCCAGCAGCTCTAGCATCTCCCGCGGGGAAGAGACCCAGTACTTC	CASSSSISRGEETQYF
.	TRBV5-3	TRBJ2-7	TRBD1	TGTGCCAGAAGCCTATATGCGTGGGACAGCCACTACGAGCAGTACTTC	CARSLYAWDSHYEQYF
.	TRBV27	TRBJ1-1	.	TGTGCCAGCAGTTCTAAGTCAACGACTGAAGCTTTCTTT	CASSSKSTTEAFF
.	TRBV5-4	TRBJ2-5	TRBD1	TGTGCCAGCAGCACGGGACAGGGGGTGAGAGAGACCCAGTACTTC	CASSTGQGVRETQYF
.	TRBV5-1	TRBJ2-1	.	TGCGCCAGCAGCTTAATAGTCACTGAGCAGTTCTTC	CASSLIVTEQFF
once	TRBV6-2/TRBV6-3	TRBJ2-2	.	TGTGCCAGCAGCAACTGGTCGGCCGGGGAGCTGTTTTTT	CASSNWSAGELFF
.	TRBV28	TRBJ2-7	.	TGTGCCAGCAGTTTCAGGCAGGGCTACTCCTACGAGCAGTACTTC	CASSFRQGYSYEQYF
.	TRBV5-6	TRBJ1-2	TRBD1	TGTGCCAGCAGCTCCACCGACAGGGGGCGAAACTATGGCTACACCTTC	CASSSTDRGRNYGYTF
.	TRBV5-1	TRBJ1-1	TRBD1	TGCGCCAGCAGCTTGGGAACGGGACAGGGGTCCCTGCCGAACACTGAAGCTTTCTTT	CASSLGTGQGSLPNTEAFF
.	TRBV28	TRBJ2-7	TRBD2	TGTGCCAGCAGTTTATCACTAGCGGGAGATAGCGAGCAGTACTTC	CASSLSLAGDSEQYF
.	TRBV28	TRBJ1-1	TRBD1	TGTGCCAGCAGTCCATGGGACAGTGAAGCTTTCTTT	CASSPWDSEAFF